Here is one T cell receptor beta chain with its context. Construction of TCR beta libraries relied on iRepertoire HTBI primers and on Arm-PCR targeting CDR3 regions. TCRdb ran MiXCR on the multiplex PCR reads and lists one entry per CDR3 protein. Of 300,000 to 500,000 distinct CDR3 sequences listed, 20% are singletons. The data were obtained in a study of regulatory T cells in long-lasting Graves disease. This sample's time point: persistent/refractory GD, antithyroid drugs over 5 years with positive TRAb. Generation of the TCR library employed RNA extracted from PBMCs. The sample in question was peripheral blood mononuclear cells (PBMCs), obtained when the disease was refractory, from a patient treated with antithyroid drugs. This TCR was sampled from a female donor with Graves disease.

The CDR3 nucleotides read TGCGCCAGCAGCTTGAGGCCAGGGGAGGAGACCCAGTACTTC. It translates to CASSLRPGEETQYF. The genes are TRBV5-1 and TRBJ2-5; possible D gene TRBD1, 6 bases. V was clipped by 1 base and J by 5 bases, with 12 bases between them. Germline CDR1 and CDR2: SGHRS and YFSETQ. CDR3 length: 14 amino acids.